What follows is one T cell receptor beta chain and its context. Its specificity is unknown. This sample includes further DNA sequences coding for the same CDR3. The study ran its PCR with 60 Vbeta and 13 Jbeta primers. Only in-frame clones appear in the TCRdb table, and some are missing; sequencing was by immunoSEQ multiplex PCR. The table has about 98,000 clones, around 86% seen once. The CDR3 runs to 13 residues. V shed 6 bases and J shed 7 bases, with 15 bases lying between them. The germline V gene encodes CDR1 MGHDK and CDR2 SYGVNS. This sample is part of a study of cytomegalovirus exposure and HLA in healthy donors. Findings and limits, study-wide: The dataset shows that most TCR sequences were rare, while some public TCRs occurred in many donors. A later analysis, which compared TCR beta chains of equal frequency, found the HLA-associated ones more clonally expanded. Researchers reported in a later analysis that a missense DCLRE1C variant was tied to TCR beta V- and J-gene trimming. Highly shared variants forming one cluster were likely a sequencing artifact.

V usage is TRBV25-1 and J usage is TRBJ1-2, with a tentative D call TRBD1 (5 bases). Sequenced material: PBMCs. This TCR was sampled from a female donor in good health and CMV-seropositive. The CDR3 nucleotides read TGTGCCAGCAGCCCCACAGGATCCAGTGGCTACACCTTC. Amino acid sequence: CASSPTGSSGYTF.